These 23 T cell receptor beta chains came from one sample sequenced in a study of shared clonotypes between healthy human individuals. Method: immunoSEQ multiplex PCR; TCRdb's copy keeps in-frame clones and lacks some. The sample lists around 2.1 million clones, 90% to 97% occurring once. The material sequenced was naive CD4+ T cells sorted from blood. The subset: CD45RA+ positively selected. Source of these receptors: a man aged 18 to 29 in good health.

The rearrangement uses TRBV27 and TRBJ1-6; D might be TRBD1 (6 bases). The V gene's germline CDR1 is MNHEY and CDR2 SMNVEV (reference sequence). The CDR3 runs 14 residues. The V and J ends lost 5 bases and 7 bases respectively, with 12 bases between them. In nucleotides, the CDR3 is TGTGCCAGCAGTCCCACAGGGTCCAATTCACCCCTCCACTTT. Its protein is CASSPTGSNSPLHF.

This clone appeared once. The V and J genes are TRBV2 and TRBJ1-1; 10 nucleotides align to TRBD1. CDR1 and CDR2 (germline): SNHLY, FYNNEI. The CDR3 is 13 residues long. V was clipped by 5 bases and J by 4 bases; unmatched bases: 1. The CDR3 DNA reads TGTGCCAGCAGTCGGACAGGGGGCACTGAAGCTTTCTTT. Translating gives CASSRTGGTEAFF. Supplemented by reference TRBV2 and TRBJ1-1, the full variable domain reads EPEVTQTPSHQVTQMGQEVILRCVPISNHLYFYWYRQILGQKVEFLVSFYNNEISEKSEIFDDQFSVERPDGSNFTLKIRSTKLEDSAMYFCASSRTGGTEAFFGQGTRLTVV.

The chain uses TRBV4-1 and TRBJ2-1, with TRBD2 as a possible D gene (6 bases). The CDR3 runs to 14 residues. Germline CDR1 reads MGHRA; CDR2 reads YSYEKL. Trimming shortened V by 0 bases and J by 8 bases, and 11 bases separated the two germline ends. CDR3 sequence: CASSQDLLAHEQFF. The CDR3 bases are TGCGCCAGCAGCCAAGATTTACTAGCCCATGAGCAGTTCTTC.

The chain couples TRBV4-3 to TRBJ2-1; possible D gene TRBD2, 6 bases. Germline values: CDR1 LGHNA, CDR2 YSLEER. The CDR3 runs to 14 residues. Trimming took off 4 bases at V and 6 bases at J, with 13 bases between the two ends. As DNA, the CDR3 is TGCGCCAGCAGCCCTCAGGGACTTTTCAATGAGCAGTTCTTC. It specifies CASSPQGLFNEQFF.

As regards this clone: Other DNA sequences in this specimen translate into the identical CDR3. V is TRBV30 and J is TRBJ1-4; D gene unclear. This CDR3 region has 14 residues. Trimming removed 2 bases at V and 0 bases at J, with 7 bases between. CDR1 and CDR2 (germline): GTSNPN, SVGIG (reference sequence). Here the CDR3 DNA reads TGTGCCTGGAGTCGCACCACAACTAATGAAAAACTGTTTTTT. Protein sequence: CAWSRTTTNEKLFF.

The chain combines TRBV30 with TRBJ2-3, with TRBD1 matching 7 bases. The V and J ends lost 4 bases and 1 base, in that order; junction bases with no gene match: 11. Germline V gene lookup returns CDR1 GTSNPN and CDR2 SVGIG (reference sequence). The CDR3 runs 16 residues. The CDR3 sequence: CAWNMGIGQGTDTQYF. CDR3 DNA: TGTGCCTGGAACATGGGGATTGGACAGGGCACAGATACGCAGTATTTT.

The rearrangement links TRBV7-9 to TRBJ2-6; possibly TRBD2 for D (5 bases). This CDR3 spans 17 amino acids. V was trimmed by 4 bases and J by 2 bases, leaving 15 bases between them. Germline CDR1 reads SEHNR; CDR2 reads FQNEAQ (reference sequence). CDR3 nucleotides: TGTGCCAGCAGCTGGATCTACCCGGGAACTGGGGCCAACGTCCTGACTTTC. Translated, it gives CASSWIYPGTGANVLTF.

CDR3: CASNGGTNTGELFF. The CDR3 DNA is TGTGCCAGCAACGGGGGGACGAACACCGGGGAGCTGTTTTTT. This rearrangement joins TRBV11-3 to TRBJ2-2; 7 positions match TRBD2. The CDR3 spans 14 residues. Germline V CDR1 and CDR2: SGHNT, YENEEA. V lost 7 bases to trimming and J lost 0 bases; unmatched junction nucleotides: 2.

V is TRBV28 and J is TRBJ2-2; D tentatively fits TRBD1 or TRBD2 (5 bases each). Germline CDR1 is MDHEN and CDR2 is SYDVKM. The CDR3 is made up of 15 amino acids. Trimming left V 4 bases short and J 7 bases short, with 16 bases between. The CDR3 DNA sequence: TGTGCCAGCAGTTCCACAGCCCGTGGGGGCGGGGAGCTGTTTTTT. It is translated as CASSSTARGGGELFF.

This clone was observed once. The CDR3 DNA follows: TGTGCCAGCAGCTTGGCCGGGGCTAGTGGGACAGATACGCAGTATTTT. Translating gives CASSLAGASGTDTQYF. This rearrangement joins TRBV5-4 to TRBJ2-3; D assignment may be TRBD1 or TRBD2 (5 bases each). The CDR3 is made up of 16 amino acids. CDR1 SGHNT and CDR2 YYREEE come from the germline V gene (reference sequence). The V end lost 0 bases, the J end lost 3 bases, and 14 bases lay between the germline ends.

The CDR3: CASSESGSSGEKLFF. The CDR3 DNA sequence: TGCGCCAGCAGTGAGTCCGGATCCTCAGGGGAAAAACTGTTTTTT. This chain joins TRBV10-1 and TRBJ1-4; the D gene is possibly TRBD1 (5 bases). Trimming shortened V by 0 bases and J by 8 bases, and 13 bases separated the two germline ends. CDR1 and CDR2 from the germline V gene are WNHNN and SYGVQD (reference sequence). The CDR3 length is 15 residues.

As DNA, the CDR3 is TGCAGCGTTGTCGTAGTTCGAGCTGAAGCTTTCTTT. Its protein is CSVVVVRAEAFF. The chain employs TRBV29-1 and TRBJ1-1; no clear D. Trimming stripped 4 bases from V and 6 bases from J, with 12 bases between. Germline V gives CDR1 SQVTM, CDR2 ANQGSEA. The CDR3 runs to 12 residues.

The chain employs TRBV30 and TRBJ2-7; tentatively, D is TRBD2 (5 bases). V was trimmed by 0 bases and J by 6 bases, leaving 9 bases between them. CDR1 is GTSNPN and CDR2 is SVGIG in the germline V gene (reference sequence). The CDR3 has 12 residues. The CDR3 protein is CAWSVLVPEQYF. The CDR3 bases are TGTGCCTGGAGTGTACTAGTCCCCGAGCAGTACTTC.

The chain links TRBV19 to TRBJ1-6; D gene ambiguous. Germline values: CDR1 LNHDA, CDR2 SQIVND (reference sequence). Deletions cut 2 bases from V and 7 bases from J, with 6 bases between. The CDR3 covers 13 residues. The CDR3 DNA reads as TGTGCCAGTAGTATATCATCCAATTCACCCCTCCACTTT. Its protein product is CASSISSNSPLHF.

V and J are TRBV7-8 and TRBJ2-7; D is perhaps TRBD1 or TRBD2 (5 bases each). The germline V gene encodes CDR1 SGHVS and CDR2 FQNEAQ. V shed 5 bases and J shed 0 bases, with 14 bases lying between them. This CDR3 contains 15 residues. The CDR3 region has the DNA TGTGCCAGCAGCGGGGCTGAGCGGTACTCCTACGAGCAGTACTTC. This translates into CASSGAERYSYEQYF. Complete variable domain (other parts from reference TRBV7-8 and TRBJ2-7): GAGVSQSPRYKVAKRGQDVALRCDPISGHVSLFWYQQALGQGPEFLTYFQNEAQLDKSGLPSDRFFAERPEGSVSTLKIQRTQQEDSAVYLCASSGAERYSYEQYFGPGTRLTVT.

The chain's CDR3 is CASSSDPRDEQYF. CDR3 nucleotides: TGTGCCAGCAGCTCGGATCCCAGAGACGAGCAGTACTTC. The genes are TRBV7-2 and TRBJ2-7; D not resolved. Trimming cost V 4 bases and J 5 bases, with 12 bases left between them. Germline CDR1 reads SGHTA; CDR2 reads FQGNSA. This CDR3 has 13 residues.

The chain couples TRBV14 to TRBJ2-1; D remains unclear. Trimming removed 1 base at V and 0 bases at J, with 7 bases between. Looked up from germline, CDR1 is SGHDN and CDR2 is FVKESK. This CDR3 comprises 15 residues. The chain's CDR3 is CASSQAGSSYNEQFF. Written as DNA, the CDR3 is TGTGCCAGCAGCCAAGCCGGTAGCTCCTACAATGAGCAGTTCTTC.

This clone was counted once. DNA of the CDR3: TGTGCCAGCAGCTTAGGAACTGGAAACACCATATATTTT. Protein sequence: CASSLGTGNTIYF. V and J are TRBV11-3 and TRBJ1-3, with no clear D. The CDR3 runs 13 residues. V lost 1 base and J 2 bases, leaving 3 bases between the germline ends. Germline V gives CDR1 SGHNT, CDR2 YENEEA.

V gene TRBV10-1 combines with J gene TRBJ1-2; the D gene is possibly TRBD1 (6 bases). The CDR3 covers 13 residues. CDR1 and CDR2 from the germline V gene are WNHNN and SYGVQD (reference sequence). Trimming shortened V by 4 bases and J by 2 bases, and 8 bases separated the two germline ends. The CDR3 nucleotides read TGCGCCAGCAGTGTTACAGGGAACTATGGCTACACCTTC. Translation gives CASSVTGNYGYTF.

This clone was seen only once. The rearrangement joins TRBV5-6 to TRBJ1-3, with 7 bases lining up with TRBD1. V shed 3 bases, J shed 7 bases, and the junction held 10 bases outside the gene matches. CDR1 is SGHDT, CDR2 YYEEEE, per germline. The CDR3 is made up of 15 amino acids. The CDR3 here is CASSSLQGTGNTIYF. In nucleotides, the CDR3 is TGTGCCAGCAGCTCCCTACAGGGGACGGGGAACACCATATATTTT.

This clone occurred once. This sequence joins TRBV2 and TRBJ1-4, with D unclear. Germline V gene sequence: CDR1 SNHLY, CDR2 FYNNEI. This CDR3 comprises 14 residues. V lost 2 bases, J lost 3 bases, and 7 bases lay in between. Written as DNA, the CDR3 is TGTGCCAGCAGTGAAACCTGGGCTAATGAAAAACTGTTTTTT. Translating it yields CASSETWANEKLFF.

The CDR3 bases are TGTGCCAGCAGTTTCCGTAATGGGTACGAGCAGTACTTC. Protein product: CASSFRNGYEQYF. This chain connects TRBV28 to TRBJ2-7; D gene uncertain. CDR3 length: 13 residues. The V and J ends lost 3 bases and 4 bases respectively, with 10 bases between them. Germline loops: CDR1 MDHEN, CDR2 SYDVKM.

The CDR3 reads CAWTRDGRKNEQFF. CDR3 nucleotide sequence: TGTGCCTGGACCCGGGACGGGAGGAAAAATGAGCAGTTCTTC. The V and J genes are TRBV30 and TRBJ2-1, with 7 bases aligning to TRBD2. The CDR3 extends over 14 amino acids. Germline CDR1 GTSNPN, CDR2 SVGIG (reference sequence). V gave up 4 bases and J gave up 7 bases; unmatched junction bases: 10.